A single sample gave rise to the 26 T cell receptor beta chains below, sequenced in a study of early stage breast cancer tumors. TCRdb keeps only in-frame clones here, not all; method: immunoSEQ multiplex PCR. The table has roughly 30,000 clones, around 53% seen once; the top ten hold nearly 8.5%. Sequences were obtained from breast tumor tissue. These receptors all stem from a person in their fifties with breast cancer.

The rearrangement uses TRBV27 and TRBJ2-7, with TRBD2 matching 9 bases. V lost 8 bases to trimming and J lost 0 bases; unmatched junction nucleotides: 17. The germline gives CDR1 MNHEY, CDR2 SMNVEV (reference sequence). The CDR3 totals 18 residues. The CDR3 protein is CASGGKSLAGKSSYEQYF. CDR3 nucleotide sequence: TGTGCCAGCGGGGGGAAGTCCCTAGCGGGGAAGAGCTCCTACGAGCAGTACTTC.

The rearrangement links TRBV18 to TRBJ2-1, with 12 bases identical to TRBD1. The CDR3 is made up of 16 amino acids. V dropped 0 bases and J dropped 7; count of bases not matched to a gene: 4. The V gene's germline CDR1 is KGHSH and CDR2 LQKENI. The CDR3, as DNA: TGTGCCAGCTCACCACCGGGACAGGGGGCACTGAATGAGCAGTTCTTC. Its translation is CASSPPGQGALNEQFF. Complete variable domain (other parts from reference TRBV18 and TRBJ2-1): NAGVMQNPRHLVRRRGQEARLRCSPMKGHSHVYWYRQLPEEGLKFMVYLQKENIIDESGMPKERFSAEFPKEGPSILRIQQVVRGDSAAYFCASSPPGQGALNEQFFGPGTRLTVL.

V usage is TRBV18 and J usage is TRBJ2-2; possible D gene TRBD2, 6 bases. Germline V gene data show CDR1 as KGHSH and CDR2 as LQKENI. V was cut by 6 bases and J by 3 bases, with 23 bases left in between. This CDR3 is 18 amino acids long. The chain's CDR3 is CASSQRGGASGHTGELFF. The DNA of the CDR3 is TGTGCCAGCTCCCAAAGGGGCGGGGCCTCGGGCCACACCGGGGAGCTGTTTTTT.

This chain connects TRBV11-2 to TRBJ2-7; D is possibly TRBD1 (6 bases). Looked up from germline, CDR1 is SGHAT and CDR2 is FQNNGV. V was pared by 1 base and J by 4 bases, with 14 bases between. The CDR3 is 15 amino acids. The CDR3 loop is CASSLASGEIYEQYF. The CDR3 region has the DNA TGTGCCAGCAGCTTAGCGTCAGGGGAGATATACGAGCAGTACTTC.

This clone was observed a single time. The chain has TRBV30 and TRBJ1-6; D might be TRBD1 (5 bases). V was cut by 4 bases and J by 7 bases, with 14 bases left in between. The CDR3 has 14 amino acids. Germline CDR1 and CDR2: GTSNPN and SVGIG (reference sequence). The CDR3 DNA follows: TGTGCCTGGATGGGGCTGGAAAGGAATTCACCCCTCCACTTT. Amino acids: CAWMGLERNSPLHF.

The CDR3 DNA follows: TGTGCCAGCAGCTTCGGTACGGGCGGCGAGCAGTTCTTC. The encoded protein is CASSFGTGGEQFF. The gene calls are TRBV7-9 and TRBJ2-1; D not resolved. The CDR3 covers 13 residues. V was shortened by 3 bases and J by 10 bases, with 13 bases between the two germline ends. From germline, CDR1 is SEHNR and CDR2 FQNEAQ (reference sequence).

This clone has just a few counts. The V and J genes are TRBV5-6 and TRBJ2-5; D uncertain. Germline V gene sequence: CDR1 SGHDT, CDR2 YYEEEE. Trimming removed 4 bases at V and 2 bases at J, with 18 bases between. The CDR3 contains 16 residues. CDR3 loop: CASSLLKLRVQETQYF. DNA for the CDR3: TGTGCCAGCAGCCTCCTAAAGCTCCGGGTTCAAGAGACCCAGTACTTC.

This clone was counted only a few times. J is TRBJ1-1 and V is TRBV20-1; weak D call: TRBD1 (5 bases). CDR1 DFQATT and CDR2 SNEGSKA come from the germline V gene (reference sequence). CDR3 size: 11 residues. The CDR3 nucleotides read TGCAGCCCCCAAGGGGACACTGAAGCTTTCTTT. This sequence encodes CSPQGDTEAFF.

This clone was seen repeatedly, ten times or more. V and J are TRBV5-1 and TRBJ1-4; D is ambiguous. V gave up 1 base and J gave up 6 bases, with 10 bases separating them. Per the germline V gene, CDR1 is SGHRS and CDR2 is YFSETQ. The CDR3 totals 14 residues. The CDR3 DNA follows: TGCGCCAGCAGCTTGACGATGGGTCATGAAAAACTGTTTTTT. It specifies CASSLTMGHEKLFF.

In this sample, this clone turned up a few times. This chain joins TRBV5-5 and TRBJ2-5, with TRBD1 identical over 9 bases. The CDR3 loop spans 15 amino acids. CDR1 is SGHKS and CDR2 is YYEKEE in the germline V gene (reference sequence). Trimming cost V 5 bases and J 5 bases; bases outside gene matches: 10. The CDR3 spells CASRFTGGSAETQYF. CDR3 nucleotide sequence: TGTGCCAGCAGGTTTACAGGGGGCAGCGCCGAGACCCAGTACTTC.

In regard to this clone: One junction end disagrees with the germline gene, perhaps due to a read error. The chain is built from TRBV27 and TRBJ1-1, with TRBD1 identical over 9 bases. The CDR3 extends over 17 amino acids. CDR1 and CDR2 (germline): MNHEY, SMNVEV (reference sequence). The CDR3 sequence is CASTARQGVGLNTEAFF. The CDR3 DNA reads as TGTGCCAGCACCGCCCGACAGGGGGTCGGACTGAATACTGAAGCTTTCTTT.

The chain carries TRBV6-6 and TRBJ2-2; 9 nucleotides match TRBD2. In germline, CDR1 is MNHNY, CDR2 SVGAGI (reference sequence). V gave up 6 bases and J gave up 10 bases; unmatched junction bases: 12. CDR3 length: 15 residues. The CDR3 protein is CASSRVAGGREELFF. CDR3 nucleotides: TGTGCCAGCAGCCGCGTCGCGGGGGGGCGGGAGGAGCTGTTTTTT.

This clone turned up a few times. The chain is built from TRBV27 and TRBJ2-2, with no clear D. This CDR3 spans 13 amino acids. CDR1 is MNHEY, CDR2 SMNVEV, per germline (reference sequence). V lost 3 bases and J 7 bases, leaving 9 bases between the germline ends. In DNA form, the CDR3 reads TGTGCCAGCAGTTTTAATGGGATCGGGGAGCTGTTTTTT. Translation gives CASSFNGIGELFF.

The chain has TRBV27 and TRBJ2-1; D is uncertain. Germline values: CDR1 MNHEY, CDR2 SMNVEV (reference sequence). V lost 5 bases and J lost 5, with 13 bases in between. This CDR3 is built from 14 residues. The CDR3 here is CASSKAPINNEQFF. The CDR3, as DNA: TGTGCCAGCAGTAAGGCACCTATTAACAATGAGCAGTTCTTC.

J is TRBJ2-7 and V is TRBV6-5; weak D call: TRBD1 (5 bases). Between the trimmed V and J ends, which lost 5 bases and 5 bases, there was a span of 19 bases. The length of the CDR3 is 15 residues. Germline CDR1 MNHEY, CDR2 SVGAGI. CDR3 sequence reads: CASSLLWVGVHEQYF. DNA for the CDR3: TGTGCCAGCAGTCTCCTCTGGGTAGGGGTCCACGAGCAGTACTTC.

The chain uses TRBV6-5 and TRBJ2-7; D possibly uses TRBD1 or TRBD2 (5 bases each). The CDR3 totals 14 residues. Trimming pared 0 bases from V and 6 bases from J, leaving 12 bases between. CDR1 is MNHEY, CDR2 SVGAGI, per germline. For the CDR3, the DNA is TGTGCCAGCAGTTACTCGGGACGATGGAGCGAGCAGTACTTC. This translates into CASSYSGRWSEQYF.

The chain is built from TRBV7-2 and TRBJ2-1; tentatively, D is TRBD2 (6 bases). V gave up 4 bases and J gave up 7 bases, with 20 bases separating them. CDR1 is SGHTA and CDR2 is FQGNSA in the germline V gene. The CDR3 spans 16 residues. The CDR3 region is CASSYGSPALRNEQFF. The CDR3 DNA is TGTGCCAGCAGCTACGGGAGCCCCGCATTGCGGAATGAGCAGTTCTTC.

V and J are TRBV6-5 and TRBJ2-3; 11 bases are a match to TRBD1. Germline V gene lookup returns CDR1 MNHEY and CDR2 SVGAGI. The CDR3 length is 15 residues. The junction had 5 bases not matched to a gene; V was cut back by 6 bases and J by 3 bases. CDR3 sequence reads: CASRKGQGATDTQYF. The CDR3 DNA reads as TGTGCCAGCAGGAAAGGACAGGGGGCAACAGATACGCAGTATTTT.

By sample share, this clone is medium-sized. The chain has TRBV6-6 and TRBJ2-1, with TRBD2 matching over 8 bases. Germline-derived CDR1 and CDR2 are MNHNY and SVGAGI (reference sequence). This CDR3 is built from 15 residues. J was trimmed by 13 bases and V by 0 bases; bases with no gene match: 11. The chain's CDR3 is CASSYSSQRGLLQFF. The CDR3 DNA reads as TGTGCCAGCAGTTACTCGAGCCAGCGGGGGTTACTCCAGTTCTTC.

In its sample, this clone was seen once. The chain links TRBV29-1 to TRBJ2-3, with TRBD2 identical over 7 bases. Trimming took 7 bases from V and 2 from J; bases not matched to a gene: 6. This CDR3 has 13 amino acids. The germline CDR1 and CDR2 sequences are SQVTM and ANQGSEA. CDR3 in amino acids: CSGTGLHTDTQYF. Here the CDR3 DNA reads TGCAGCGGGACGGGACTACACACAGATACGCAGTATTTT.

The CDR3 DNA sequence: TGCAGCGTTGACAGGGGGTATAGTGGAGCTTTCTTT. This sequence encodes CSVDRGYSGAFF. The chain recombines TRBV29-1 with TRBJ1-1; 7 bases agree with TRBD1. V dropped 3 bases and J dropped 10; count of bases not matched to a gene: 8. The CDR3 has 12 residues. CDR1 and CDR2 from the germline V gene are SQVTM and ANQGSEA.

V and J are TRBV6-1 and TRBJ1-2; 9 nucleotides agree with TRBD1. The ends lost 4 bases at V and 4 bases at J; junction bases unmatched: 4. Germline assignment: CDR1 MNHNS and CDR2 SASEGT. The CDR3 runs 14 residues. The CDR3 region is CASSGGQGAYGYTF. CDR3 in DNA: TGTGCCAGCAGTGGGGGACAGGGCGCCTATGGCTACACCTTC.

DNA for the CDR3: TGTGCCAGCAGCAAAGCCCCAGCGGGAGTGGTTCCCTCTGAGCAGTACTTC. It is translated as CASSKAPAGVVPSEQYF. The V and J genes are TRBV21-1 and TRBJ2-7; the table's D call of TRBD2 was not tested on the DNA. TRBV21-1 is deemed a pseudogene. The CDR3 runs to 17 residues.

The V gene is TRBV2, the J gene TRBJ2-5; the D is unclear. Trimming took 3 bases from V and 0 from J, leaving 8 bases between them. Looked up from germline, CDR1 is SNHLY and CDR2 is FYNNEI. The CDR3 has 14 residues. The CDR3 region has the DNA TGTGCCAGCAGTGATTGGTCTAACCAAGAGACCCAGTACTTC. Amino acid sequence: CASSDWSNQETQYF.

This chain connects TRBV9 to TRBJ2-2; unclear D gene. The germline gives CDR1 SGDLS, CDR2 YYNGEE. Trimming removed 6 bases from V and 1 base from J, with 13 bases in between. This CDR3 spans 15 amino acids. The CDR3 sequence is CASTPLGRNTGELFF. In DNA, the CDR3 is TGTGCCAGCACCCCCCTGGGCCGGAACACCGGGGAGCTGTTTTTT.

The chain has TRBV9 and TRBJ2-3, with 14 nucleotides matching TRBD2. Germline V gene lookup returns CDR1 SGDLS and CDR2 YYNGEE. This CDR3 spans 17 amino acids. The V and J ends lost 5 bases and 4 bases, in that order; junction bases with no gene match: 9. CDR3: CASSSRLAGGSADTQYF. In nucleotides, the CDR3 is TGTGCCAGCAGTTCCCGACTAGCGGGAGGGTCTGCAGATACGCAGTATTTT. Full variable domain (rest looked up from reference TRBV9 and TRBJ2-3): DSGVTQTPKHLITATGQRVTLRCSPRSGDLSVYWYQQSLDQGLQFLIQYYNGEERAKGNILERFSAQQFPDLHSELNLSSLELGDSALYFCASSSRLAGGSADTQYFGPGTRLTVL.